This T cell receptor (beta chain) derives from a study of T cell responses to AZD1222 COVID-19 vaccine. Findings and limits, study-wide: It was only after the peak T cell response that any repertoires were sampled.

Sequencing was performed with immunoSEQ multiplex PCR; in TCRdb, only in-frame clones are kept and a portion is missing. The data show around 200,000 clones, 88% seen once. Notes on this clone: The antigen is not known.

The V gene's germline CDR1 is DFQATT and CDR2 SNEGSKA (reference sequence). This CDR3 is built from 11 residues. Trimming stripped 5 bases from V and 7 bases from J, with 8 bases between. The chain has TRBV20-1 and TRBJ1-4; maybe TRBD1 (5 bases). Sequencing was performed on peripheral blood, taken on day 0 of AZD1222 vaccination. This receptor was obtained from an adult in good health. In nucleotides, the CDR3 is TGCAGTGCTCGGGGGGTTGAAAAACTGTTTTTT. Encoded protein: CSARGVEKLFF.